These 26 T cell receptor beta chains were sequenced from one sample in a study of blood T cell repertoires in COVID-19 (dated by TCRdb to about 2020). Libraries came from the immunoSEQ multiplex PCR assay. TCRdb took this table from immuneACCESS and kept in-frame rearrangements with V and J called. Such tables lack part of the clones; where checked against another copy, unresolved V genes explain under half of the gap, and the rest is unexplained. Recorded for this sample are 200,000 to 250,000 clones; roughly 85% of them occurred a single time. The ten largest clones capture 3.5% to 4% of the sample. Material for sequencing was peripheral blood. These TCRs come from a woman of 80 years or more with acute or convalescent COVID-19.

The chain links TRBV11-2 to TRBJ1-5; 9 positions match TRBD1. This CDR3 spans 13 amino acids. Germline CDR1 SGHAT, CDR2 FQNNGV. With V trimmed by 5 bases and J by 11 bases, 7 bases remained unmatched. CDR3 in amino acids: CASSRDRDSAQHF. DNA of the CDR3: TGTGCCAGCAGCAGGGACAGGGACTCGGCCCAGCATTTT.

CDR3 sequence: CASSPPGTSYYEQYF. Here the CDR3 DNA reads TGTGCCAGCTCACCGCCTGGGACATCGTACTACGAGCAGTACTTC. J is TRBJ2-7 and V is TRBV18; tentatively, D is TRBD1 (6 bases). Trimming shortened V by 3 bases and J by 3 bases, and 15 bases separated the two germline ends. In germline, CDR1 is KGHSH, CDR2 LQKENI. The CDR3 totals 15 residues.

The chain combines TRBV9 with TRBJ1-4; the match to TRBD1 covers 9 bases. Germline CDR1 SGDLS, CDR2 YYNGEE. This CDR3 has 15 amino acids. The ends lost 0 bases at V and 8 bases at J; junction bases unmatched: 5. The chain's CDR3 is CASSVEGQGDEKLFF. The CDR3 bases are TGTGCCAGCAGCGTAGAGGGACAGGGAGACGAAAAACTGTTTTTT.

The chain uses TRBV5-1 and TRBJ2-7; the match to TRBD1 covers 10 bases. CDR1 is SGHRS and CDR2 is YFSETQ in the germline V gene. This CDR3 is built from 15 residues. V lost 0 bases and J lost 7; bases outside the gene matches: 7. CDR3 sequence: CASSLEGTGVGEQYF. In DNA, the CDR3 is TGCGCCAGCAGCTTGGAGGGGACAGGGGTTGGAGAGCAGTACTTC. The full variable domain, with the rest looked up from reference TRBV5-1 and TRBJ2-7, is KAGVTQTPRYLIKTRGQQVTLSCSPISGHRSVSWYQQTPGQGLQFLFEYFSETQRNKGNFPGRFSGRQFSNSRSEMNVSTLELGDSALYLCASSLEGTGVGEQYFGPGTRLTVT.

The gene calls are TRBV18 and TRBJ2-1, with D possibly TRBD1 on 5 matching bases. The CDR3 runs 16 residues. V lost 2 bases and J lost 8, with 19 bases in between. Per the germline V gene, CDR1 is KGHSH and CDR2 is LQKENI. CDR3 nucleotides: TGTGCCAGCTCACCATCGGGTTCGACAGCTCTCGATGAGCAGTTCTTC. Translation gives CASSPSGSTALDEQFF. Combining the CDR3 with reference TRBV18 and TRBJ2-1 gives the whole variable domain NAGVMQNPRHLVRRRGQEARLRCSPMKGHSHVYWYRQLPEEGLKFMVYLQKENIIDESGMPKERFSAEFPKEGPSILRIQQVVRGDSAAYFCASSPSGSTALDEQFFGPGTRLTVL.

The rearrangement uses TRBV28 and TRBJ1-2, with 8 bases aligning to TRBD1. V trimming: 5 bases; J trimming: 4 bases; junction bases outside the gene matches: 6. The CDR3 consists of 14 residues. Per the germline V gene, CDR1 is MDHEN and CDR2 is SYDVKM. CDR3 sequence (DNA): TGTGCCAGCAGTCCGGGGACAGGCTCCTATGGCTACACCTTC. Translation: CASSPGTGSYGYTF.

The chain uses TRBV5-4 and TRBJ2-3; D remains unclear. V lost 0 bases and J lost 4, with 6 bases in between. Germline V gene data show CDR1 as SGHNT and CDR2 as YYREEE (reference sequence). The CDR3 is made up of 13 amino acids. The CDR3 sequence: CASSLDLSDTQYF. CDR3 DNA sequence: TGTGCCAGCAGCTTGGATCTGTCAGATACGCAGTATTTT.

The chain is built from TRBV27 and TRBJ1-2; 9 nucleotides agree with TRBD1. This CDR3 region has 13 residues. J gave up 6 bases and V 6 bases, and 5 bases lay outside the gene matches. Germline V gene data show CDR1 as MNHEY and CDR2 as SMNVEV (reference sequence). In nucleotides, the CDR3 is TGTGCCAGCAGCTTTACAGGGGGCGATGGCTACACCTTC. Protein product: CASSFTGGDGYTF.

This chain uses TRBV21-1 with TRBJ1-5; TRBD1, the table's D call, lacks a check against the DNA. TRBV21-1 counts as a pseudogene. CDR3 length equals 14 residues. CDR3 DNA sequence: TGTGCCAGCAGCAGCGACAGCTTTGGGCAGCCCCAGCATTTT. It codes for CASSSDSFGQPQHF.

The rearrangement links TRBV6-5 to TRBJ1-5; 7 bases line up with TRBD1. Trimming cost V 4 bases and J 6 bases; bases outside gene matches: 12. The CDR3 contains 16 residues. The germline V gene encodes CDR1 MNHEY and CDR2 SVGAGI. The CDR3 nucleotides read TGTGCCAGCAGTTCCTCGACAGGGATGATTGGTCAGCCCCAGCATTTT. Its translation is CASSSSTGMIGQPQHF.

Here the CDR3 DNA reads TGTGCCAGCAGCTCGACTGTCTCGGCGGGGGAAAAACTGTTTTTT. Its protein product is CASSSTVSAGEKLFF. J is TRBJ1-4 and V is TRBV7-9; D call uncertain. CDR3 length equals 15 residues. From germline, CDR1 is SEHNR and CDR2 FQNEAQ (reference sequence). With 4 bases removed from V and 8 bases from J, the gap between germline ends came to 17 bases.

The chain couples TRBV7-2 to TRBJ2-3, with TRBD1 as a possible D gene (5 bases). The CDR3 consists of 15 residues. The germline gives CDR1 SGHTA, CDR2 FQGNSA. Trimming took 7 bases from V and 0 from J, leaving 14 bases between them. The CDR3 DNA sequence: TGTGCCAGCACCTCTCCGACAGCTAGCACAGATACGCAGTATTTT. It translates to CASTSPTASTDTQYF.

The chain combines TRBV19 with TRBJ2-7; 7 positions agree with TRBD1. This CDR3 is built from 15 residues. Germline V CDR1 and CDR2: LNHDA, SQIVND (reference sequence). V was clipped by 1 base and J by 0 bases; unmatched bases: 3. CDR3 nucleotides: TGTGCCAGTAGTATAGCGGGGACAGACTCCTACGAGCAGTACTTC. It codes for CASSIAGTDSYEQYF. Looking up the rest from reference TRBV19 and TRBJ2-7 gives the full variable domain: DGGITQSPKYLFRKEGQNVTLSCEQNLNHDAMYWYRQDPGQGLRLIYYSQIVNDFQKGDIAEGYSVSREKKESFPLTVTSAQKNPTAFYLCASSIAGTDSYEQYFGPGTRLTVT.

The chain has TRBV19 and TRBJ1-1; D might be TRBD1 (6 bases). Between the trimmed V and J ends, which lost 3 bases and 4 bases, there was a span of 12 bases. The CDR3 loop spans 14 amino acids. Germline V gene lookup returns CDR1 LNHDA and CDR2 SQIVND (reference sequence). The CDR3 here is CASSIGRGGTEAFF. CDR3 nucleotide sequence: TGTGCCAGTAGTATCGGTAGGGGGGGCACTGAAGCTTTCTTT.

The chain is built from TRBV9 and TRBJ2-5; the D gene is possibly TRBD2 (6 bases). Trimming took 4 bases from V and 5 from J, leaving 15 bases between them. The CDR3 is 14 residues long. Germline lookup yields CDR1 SGDLS and CDR2 YYNGEE. CDR3 sequence: CASSPMTSWETQYF. CDR3 nucleotides: TGTGCCAGCAGCCCTATGACTAGTTGGGAGACCCAGTACTTC.

This chain joins TRBV7-6 and TRBJ2-1; 7 bases map to TRBD1. Germline assignment: CDR1 SGHVS and CDR2 FNYEAQ. CDR3 length equals 13 residues. Unmatched junction bases numbered 0, after V lost 0 bases and J lost 7 bases. For the CDR3, the DNA is TGTGCCAGCAGCTTAGCCAGGGGGAATGAGCAGTTCTTC. Residues: CASSLARGNEQFF.

The V and J genes are TRBV2 and TRBJ1-4; 11 bases are shared with TRBD1. CDR3 length: 14 amino acids. Germline V CDR1 and CDR2: SNHLY, FYNNEI. V was clipped by 6 bases and J by 10 bases; unmatched bases: 7. The CDR3: CASREDRGLGKLFF. For the CDR3, the DNA is TGTGCCAGCAGGGAGGACAGGGGGCTCGGAAAACTGTTTTTT. The complete variable domain, with remaining parts taken from reference TRBV2 and TRBJ1-4, reads EPEVTQTPSHQVTQMGQEVILRCVPISNHLYFYWYRQILGQKVEFLVSFYNNEISEKSEIFDDQFSVERPDGSNFTLKIRSTKLEDSAMYFCASREDRGLGKLFFGSGTQLSVL.

The genes are TRBV12-5 and TRBJ1-6; D might be TRBD1 (6 bases). Germline CDR1 reads LGHNT; CDR2 reads FRNRAP. The CDR3 runs to 15 residues. Trimming cost V 1 base and J 7 bases, with 11 bases left between them. CDR3: CASGLATGMNSPLHF. The CDR3 region has the DNA TGTGCTAGTGGTTTGGCTACAGGGATGAATTCACCCCTCCACTTT.

This chain joins TRBV19 and TRBJ2-7, with TRBD1 as a possible D gene (5 bases). This CDR3 spans 15 amino acids. V was cut by 11 bases and J by 2 bases, with 22 bases left in between. Germline V CDR1 and CDR2: LNHDA, SQIVND (reference sequence). The DNA of the CDR3 is TGTGCCTCCTCACCCAGCAGGGATCACGCCTACGAGCAGTACTTC. It translates to CASSPSRDHAYEQYF. Full variable domain (remainder filled in from reference TRBV19 and TRBJ2-7): DGGITQSPKYLFRKEGQNVTLSCEQNLNHDAMYWYRQDPGQGLRLIYYSQIVNDFQKGDIAEGYSVSREKKESFPLTVTSAQKNPTAFYLCASSPSRDHAYEQYFGPGTRLTVT.

The V gene is TRBV27, the J gene TRBJ1-1; D might be TRBD1 (5 bases). The length of the CDR3 is 14 residues. Trimming cost V 6 bases and J 4 bases, with 15 bases left between them. The germline V gene has CDR1 MNHEY and CDR2 SMNVEV (reference sequence). The CDR3 DNA reads TGTGCCAGCAGGCGCCCTGACAGCCTCACTGAAGCTTTCTTT. It is translated as CASRRPDSLTEAFF.

The rearrangement joins TRBV3-1 (or the pseudogene TRBV3-2) to TRBJ2-5; a possible D gene is TRBD2 (5 bases). The germline gives CDR1 LGHDT, CDR2 YNNKEL (reference sequence). Trimming pared 1 base from V and 10 bases from J, leaving 10 bases between. The CDR3 contains 12 residues. The CDR3: CASSQGDYRQYF. The CDR3 DNA sequence: TGTGCCAGCAGCCAAGGAGACTACCGCCAGTACTTC.

This clone was recorded once. The chain combines TRBV29-1 with TRBJ2-3, with 8 bases fitting TRBD2. After removal of 8 bases from V and 8 bases from J, the junction contained 6 bases not matched to a gene. This CDR3 region has 11 residues. Looked up from germline, CDR1 is SQVTM and CDR2 is ANQGSEA. Here the CDR3 reads CSLGGGSTQYF. The DNA of the CDR3 is TGCAGCCTCGGGGGGGGCAGTACGCAGTATTTT.

In its sample, this clone was seen a few times. The chain couples TRBV3-1 (or the pseudogene TRBV3-2) to TRBJ1-2, with D maybe TRBD1 (5 bases). The CDR3 loop spans 15 amino acids. V lost 1 base, J lost 4 bases, and 13 bases lay in between. Germline V lookup: CDR1 LGHDT, CDR2 YNNKEL (reference sequence). In nucleotides, the CDR3 is TGTGCCAGCAGCCAAGTTCCACAGGCGGCCTATGGCTACACCTTC. Translating it yields CASSQVPQAAYGYTF.

The chain recombines TRBV5-1 with TRBJ1-6; 8 bases map to TRBD1. Germline V gives CDR1 SGHRS, CDR2 YFSETQ. J was trimmed by 10 bases and V by 5 bases; bases with no gene match: 5. This CDR3 is 13 amino acids long. The CDR3 bases are TGCGCCAGCAGGGACAGGGAGGACTCACCCCTCCACTTT. Residues: CASRDREDSPLHF.

The V and J genes are TRBV6-6 and TRBJ1-5, with D maybe TRBD1 (6 bases). CDR3 length equals 16 residues. Per the germline V gene, CDR1 is MNHNY and CDR2 is SVGAGI (reference sequence). The V end lost 6 bases, the J end lost 4 bases, and 19 bases lay between the germline ends. The CDR3 spells CASRVVGQGLNQPQHF. DNA of the CDR3: TGTGCCAGCAGGGTGGTGGGGCAGGGGCTTAATCAGCCCCAGCATTTT.

The gene calls are TRBV6-2 or TRBV6-3 and TRBJ1-6, with D tentatively TRBD1 (5 bases). Germline assignment: CDR1 MNHEY and CDR2 SVGEGT. V was cut by 6 bases and J by 10 bases, with 13 bases left in between. The CDR3 runs to 13 residues. Here the CDR3 DNA reads TGTGCCAGCAGCCGGGGCGCAGGCTCACCCCTCCACTTT. It is translated as CASSRGAGSPLHF.